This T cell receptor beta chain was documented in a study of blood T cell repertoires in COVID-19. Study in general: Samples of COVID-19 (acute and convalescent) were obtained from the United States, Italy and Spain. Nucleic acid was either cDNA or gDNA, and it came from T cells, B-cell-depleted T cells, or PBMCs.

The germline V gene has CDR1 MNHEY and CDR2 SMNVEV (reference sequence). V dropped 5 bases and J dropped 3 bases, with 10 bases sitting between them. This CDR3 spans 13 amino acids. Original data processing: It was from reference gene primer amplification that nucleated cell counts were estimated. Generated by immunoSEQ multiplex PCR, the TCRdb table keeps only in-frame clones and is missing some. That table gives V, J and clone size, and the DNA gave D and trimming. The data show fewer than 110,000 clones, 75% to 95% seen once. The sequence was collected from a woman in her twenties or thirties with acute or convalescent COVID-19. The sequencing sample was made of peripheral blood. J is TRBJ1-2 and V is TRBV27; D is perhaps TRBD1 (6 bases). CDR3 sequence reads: CASSDTGHYGYTF. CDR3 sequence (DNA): TGTGCCAGCAGTGATACAGGGCACTATGGCTACACCTTC.